This T cell receptor beta chain was documented in a study of T cell responses to AZD1222 COVID-19 vaccine (dated by TCRdb to the early 2020s). Context from the whole study: TCR sequencing was performed for more than 230 trial participants, of whom 200 to 210 were given two doses of AZD1222 and about 25 were given two doses of MenACWY control vaccine. Trial participants were enrolled into age subgroups of 18-55, 56-69 and 70-plus years, which contained about 150, 28 and 57 TCR-sequenced participants, respectively. Overall study outcomes, separate from this receptor: Because no day 14 peak-response samples were available, the repertoires could be characterized only after the peak T cell response. Most participants were white British and females outnumbered males, and the authors suggested that clonal diversity may have been underestimated. After two AZD1222 doses, spike-specific TCR breadth and depth were significantly higher than at day 0 and than in MenACWY recipients. The vaccine-associated CD4 TCRs covered the entire spike protein, and the dominant responses fell in regions 160-218 and 743-854. Conclusions about previously exposed vaccinees were limited because only six AZD1222 recipients were SARS-CoV-2 seropositive at baseline. The 56-69-year group was small, and its depth increase did not reach significance, likely because of low power. Epitopes outside the regions mutated in the B.1.351 and B.1.1.7 variants were reportedly recognized by nearly half of the unique spike-specific TCRs.

CDR1 and CDR2 are read off the germline V gene as MNHEY and SVGAGI. From its cysteine to its phenylalanine, the CDR3 spans 14 amino acids. Here the CDR3 DNA is all that survives: 42 bases in frame from base 1. V is reduced by 4 bases and J by 10 bases, leaving a spacing of 14 bases between them. The CDR3 regions of human TCRbeta chains were analyzed by immunosequencing. From the authors' description of their analysis: Repertoire TCRs were matched against a reference library of SARS-CoV-2-specific TCRs generated with the MIRA antigen-specificity platform. Breadth was defined as the fraction of unique TCRs that were SARS-CoV-2-associated, and depth was defined as the fraction of total T cells that were SARS-CoV-2-associated. Each spike-specific TCR was assigned to its reactive spike region and to a CD4 or CD8 class using the MIRA data. Log10-transformed breadth and depth values were compared by one-way ANOVA with Sidak's multiple comparisons tests. TCRdb obtained this table from immuneACCESS and retained in-frame rearrangements with V and J assigned. These tables miss some clones; where compared with another copy, unresolved V genes account for less than half of the shortfall, and the remainder is unexplained. V and J calls and clone size are those listed in that table; D and trimming were worked out from the DNA. Across this sample there are roughly 95,000 clones, with 92% seen only once. The leading ten clones occupy less than 4% of the sample.

Comment on this clone: It lacks a known antigen. Base qualities are not at hand, and no much larger clone is one base apart.

What the time point label conveys for this sample: about 28 days (+/-7) after the second vaccine dose. AZD1222 recipients with second doses at about 4 weeks or about 12 weeks were pooled, because spike-specific TCR depth and breadth did not differ between schedules. Samples from vaccinated people were obtained from the UK trials COV001 and COV002, which included a single-blind randomized controlled phase 2/3 trial of AZD1222 (ChAdOx1 nCoV-19) in healthy adults. Trial participant PBMC samples were collected at day 0 and day 28 after the second dose for TCRbeta chain sequencing. Sequencing used peripheral blood, obtained 28 days after the second AZD1222 dose. In this chain, TRBV6-5 is recombined with TRBJ1-6; 5 matching bases give a weak D call of TRBD1. The clonotype comes from an adult who received the AZD1222 COVID-19 vaccine. Read as DNA, the sequence is TGTGCCAGCAGTTCGGGGCGTGTCGGGTCACCCCTCCACTTT. It is translated as CASSSGRVGSPLHF.